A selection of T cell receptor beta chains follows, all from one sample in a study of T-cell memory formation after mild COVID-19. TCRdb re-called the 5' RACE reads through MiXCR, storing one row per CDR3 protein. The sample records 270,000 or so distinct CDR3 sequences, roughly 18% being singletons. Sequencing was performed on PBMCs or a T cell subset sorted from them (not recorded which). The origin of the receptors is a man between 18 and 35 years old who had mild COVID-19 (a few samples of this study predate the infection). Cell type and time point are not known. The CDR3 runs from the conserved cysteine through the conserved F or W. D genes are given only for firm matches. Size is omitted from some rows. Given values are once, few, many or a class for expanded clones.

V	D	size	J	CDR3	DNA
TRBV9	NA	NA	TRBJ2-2	CASSVDWVYTGELFF	TGTGCCAGCAGCGTAGATTGGGTGTACACCGGGGAGCTGTTTTTT
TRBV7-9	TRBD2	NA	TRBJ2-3	CASDAGARGVDTQYF	TGTGCCAGCGACGCCGGGGCTCGGGGGGTGGATACGCAGTATTTT
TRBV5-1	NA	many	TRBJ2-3	CASSLALADTQYF	TGCGCCAGCAGCTTGGCATTAGCAGATACGCAGTATTTT
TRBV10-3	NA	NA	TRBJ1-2	CAISEGSYGYTF	TGTGCCATCAGTGAAGGCAGCTATGGCTACACCTTC
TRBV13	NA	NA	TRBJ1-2	CASSEGTPSPYGYTF	TGTGCCAGCAGCGAAGGGACACCGTCGCCCTATGGCTACACCTTC
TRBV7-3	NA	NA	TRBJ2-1	CASSLTGSDEQFF	TGTGCCAGCAGCTTAACGGGAAGCGATGAGCAGTTCTTC
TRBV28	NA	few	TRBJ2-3	CASSIAASSTDTQYF	TGTGCCAGCTCCATTGCTGCGTCTAGCACAGATACGCAGTATTTT
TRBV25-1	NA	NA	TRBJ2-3	CASYLGGTDTQYF	TGTGCCAGCTACTTGGGGGGCACAGATACGCAGTATTTT
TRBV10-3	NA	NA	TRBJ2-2	CAISELGQGTNTGELFF	TGTGCCATCAGTGAGTTAGGGCAGGGGACGAACACCGGGGAGCTGTTTTTT
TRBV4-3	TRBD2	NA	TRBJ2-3	CASSQGTSGRSTDTQYF	TGCGCCAGCAGCCAGGGGACTAGCGGGCGGAGCACAGATACGCAGTATTTT
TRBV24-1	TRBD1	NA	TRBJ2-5	CATSGQGSEETQYF	TGTGCCACCAGTGGACAGGGATCGGAAGAGACCCAGTACTTC
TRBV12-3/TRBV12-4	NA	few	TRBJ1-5	CASSNRENRQPQHF	TGTGCCAGCAGTAACCGGGAAAATCGCCAGCCCCAGCATTTT
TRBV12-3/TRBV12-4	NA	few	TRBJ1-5	CASRTTSNQPQHF	TGTGCCAGCAGAACGACGAGCAATCAGCCCCAGCATTTT
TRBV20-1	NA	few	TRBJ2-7	CSARDRSHEQYF	TGCAGTGCGCGGGACAGAAGCCACGAGCAGTACTTC
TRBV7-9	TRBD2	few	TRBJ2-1	CASSPGTRGPNEQFF	TGTGCCAGCAGCCCCGGGACTAGGGGTCCCAATGAGCAGTTCTTC
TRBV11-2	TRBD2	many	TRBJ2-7	CARRSGTSRHEQYF	TGTGCCAGGAGGTCCGGGACTAGCCGCCACGAGCAGTACTTC
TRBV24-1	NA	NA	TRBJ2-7	CATSDNKGEQYF	TGTGCCACCAGTGATAATAAAGGCGAGCAGTACTTC
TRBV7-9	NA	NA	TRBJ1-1	CASTLDSNTEAFF	TGTGCCAGCACCCTAGACTCGAACACTGAAGCTTTCTTT
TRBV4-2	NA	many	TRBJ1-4	CASSQGQLNEKLFF	TGTGCCAGCAGCCAAGGGCAGCTTAATGAAAAACTGTTTTTT
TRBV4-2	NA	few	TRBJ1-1	CASSQVFRENTEAFF	TGTGCCAGCAGCCAAGTTTTCAGGGAAAACACTGAAGCTTTCTTT
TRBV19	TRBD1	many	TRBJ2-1	CASSTRQGDEQFF	TGTGCCAGTAGTACTCGACAGGGGGATGAGCAGTTCTTC
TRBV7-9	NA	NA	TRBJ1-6	CASSLDSNNSPLHF	TGTGCCAGCAGCCTGGACTCCAATAATTCACCCCTCCACTTT
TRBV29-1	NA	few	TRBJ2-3	CSVEPLLKAAEQYF	TGCAGCGTTGAGCCCCTGCTGAAAGCGGCTGAACAGTATTTT
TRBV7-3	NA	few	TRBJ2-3	CASSSLTRGDTQYF	TGTGCCAGCAGCTCACTGACTAGGGGAGATACGCAGTATTTT
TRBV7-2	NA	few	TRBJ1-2	CASSFSGNTGSYGYTF	TGTGCCAGCAGCTTTTCAGGAAACACGGGGAGCTATGGCTACACCTTC
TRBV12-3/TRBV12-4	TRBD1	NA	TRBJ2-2	CASTRRGINTGELFF	TGTGCCAGCACGCGCAGGGGGATTAACACCGGGGAGCTGTTTTTT
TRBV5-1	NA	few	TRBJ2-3	CASSAWGRSSTDTQYF	TGCGCCAGCAGCGCCTGGGGACGGTCTAGCACAGATACGCAGTATTTT
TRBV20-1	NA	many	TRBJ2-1	CSARDGTSAYNEQFF	TGCAGTGCTAGAGATGGGACTTCCGCCTACAATGAGCAGTTCTTC
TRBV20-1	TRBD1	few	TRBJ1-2	CSARRTGAPYGYTF	TGCAGTGCTAGGAGGACAGGGGCCCCCTATGGCTACACCTTC
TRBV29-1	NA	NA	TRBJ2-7	CSAAPGENEQYF	TGCAGCGCCGCCCCAGGGGAGAACGAGCAGTACTTC
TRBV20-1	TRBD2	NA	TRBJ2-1	CSARGSGGAFEQFF	TGCAGTGCTAGAGGCAGCGGGGGGGCTTTTGAGCAGTTCTTC
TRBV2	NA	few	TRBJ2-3	CANRGTDTQYF	TGTGCCAACAGGGGCACAGATACGCAGTATTTT
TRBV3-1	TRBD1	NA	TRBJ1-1	CASSQGTGVDTEAFF	TGTGCCAGCAGCCAGGGGACAGGGGTGGACACTGAAGCTTTCTTT
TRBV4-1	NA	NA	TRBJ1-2	CASSQDSGETAGFNYGYTF	TGCGCCAGCAGCCAAGATAGTGGAGAAACCGCTGGCTTTAACTATGGCTACACCTTC
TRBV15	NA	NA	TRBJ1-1	CATSSHNRDRGEAFF	TGTGCCACCAGCAGCCACAACAGGGATCGCGGTGAAGCTTTCTTT
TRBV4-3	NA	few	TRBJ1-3	CASSQDIMSNSGNTIYF	TGCGCCAGCAGCCAAGATATAATGAGTAACTCTGGAAACACCATATATTTT
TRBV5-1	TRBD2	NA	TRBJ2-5	CASSLGSGGAETQYF	TGCGCCAGCAGCTTGGGAAGCGGGGGGGCTGAGACCCAGTACTTC
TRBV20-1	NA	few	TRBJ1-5	CSARDPGGRNQPQHF	TGCAGTGCTAGAGATCCCGGTGGCCGAAATCAGCCCCAGCATTTT
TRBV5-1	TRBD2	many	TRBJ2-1	CASSWPPGLAGLNEQFF	TGCGCCAGCAGCTGGCCGCCGGGACTAGCGGGGTTAAATGAGCAGTTCTTC
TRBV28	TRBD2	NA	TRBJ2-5	CASRPGLEVLAQYF	TGTGCCAGCAGGCCCGGACTAGAGGTCTTAGCCCAGTACTTC
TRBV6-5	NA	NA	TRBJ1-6	CASSYERAGALHF	TGTGCCAGCAGTTACGAGAGGGCCGGGGCCCTCCACTTT
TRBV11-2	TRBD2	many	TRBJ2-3	CASSLSGLDSDTQYF	TGTGCCAGCAGCCTCTCGGGACTAGATTCAGATACGCAGTATTTT
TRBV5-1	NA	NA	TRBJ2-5	CASSLGAGTFETQYF	TGCGCCAGCAGCTTGGGGGCAGGGACCTTCGAGACCCAGTACTTC
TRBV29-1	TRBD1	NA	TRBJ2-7	CSSDRGSYEQYF	TGCAGCTCGGACAGGGGCTCCTACGAGCAGTACTTC
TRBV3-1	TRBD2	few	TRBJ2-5	CASSQGGTSGGSQYF	TGTGCCAGCAGCCAAGGGGGGACTAGCGGGGGGTCCCAGTACTTC
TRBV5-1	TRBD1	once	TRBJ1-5	CASSSGQINQPQHF	TGCGCCAGCAGCTCGGGACAGATAAATCAGCCCCAGCATTTT
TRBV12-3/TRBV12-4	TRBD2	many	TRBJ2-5	CASSLTSGQETQYF	TGTGCCAGCAGCTTAACTAGCGGCCAAGAGACCCAGTACTTC
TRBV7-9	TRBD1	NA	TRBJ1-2	CASSLGTGNPDGYTF	TGTGCCAGCAGCTTAGGGACAGGGAATCCGGATGGCTACACCTTC
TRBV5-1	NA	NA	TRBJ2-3	CASSLEGPGTDTQYF	TGCGCCAGCAGCTTGGAGGGGCCTGGAACAGATACGCAGTATTTT
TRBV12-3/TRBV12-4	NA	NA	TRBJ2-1	CASRETGYNEQFF	TGTGCCAGCAGGGAGACAGGATACAATGAGCAGTTCTTC
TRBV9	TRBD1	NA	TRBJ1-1	CASSVRDRGLNTEAFF	TGTGCCAGCAGCGTCCGGGACAGGGGATTGAACACTGAAGCTTTCTTT
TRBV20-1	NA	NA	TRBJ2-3	CSARTSGTDTQYF	TGCAGTGCTAGAACTTCCGGCACAGATACGCAGTATTTT
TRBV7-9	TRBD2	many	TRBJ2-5	CASSLAGGETQYF	TGTGCCAGCAGCTTAGCCGGGGGGGAGACCCAGTACTTC